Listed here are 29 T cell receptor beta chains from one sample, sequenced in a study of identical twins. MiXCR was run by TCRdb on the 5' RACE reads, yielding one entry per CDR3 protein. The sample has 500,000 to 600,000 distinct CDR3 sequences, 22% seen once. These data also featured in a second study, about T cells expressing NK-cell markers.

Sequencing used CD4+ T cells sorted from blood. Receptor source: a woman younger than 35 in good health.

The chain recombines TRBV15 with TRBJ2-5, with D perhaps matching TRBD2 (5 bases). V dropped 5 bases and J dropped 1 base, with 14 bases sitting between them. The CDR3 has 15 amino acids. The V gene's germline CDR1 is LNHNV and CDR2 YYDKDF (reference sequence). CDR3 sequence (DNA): TGTGCCACCAGCTTGACCACTAGATCCCAAGAGACCCAGTACTTC. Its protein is CATSLTTRSQETQYF. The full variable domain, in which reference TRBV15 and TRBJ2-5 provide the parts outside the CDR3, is DAMVIQNPRYQVTQFGKPVTLSCSQTLNHNVMYWYQQKSSQAPKLLFHYYDKDFNNEADTPDNFQSRRPNTSFCFLDIRSPGLGDTAMYLCATSLTTRSQETQYFGPGTRLLVL.

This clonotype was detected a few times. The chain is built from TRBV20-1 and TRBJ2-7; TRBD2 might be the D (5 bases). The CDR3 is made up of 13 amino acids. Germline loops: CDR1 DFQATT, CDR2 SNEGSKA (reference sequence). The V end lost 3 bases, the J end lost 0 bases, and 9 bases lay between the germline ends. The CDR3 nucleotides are TGCAGTGCTAGTTGGGAGAACTCCTACGAGCAGTACTTC. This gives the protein CSASWENSYEQYF.

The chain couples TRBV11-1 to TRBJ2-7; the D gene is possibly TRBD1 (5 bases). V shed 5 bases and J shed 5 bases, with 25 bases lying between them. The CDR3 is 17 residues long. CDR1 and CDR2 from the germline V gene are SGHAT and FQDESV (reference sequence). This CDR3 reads CASSHRANRNIEDEQYF. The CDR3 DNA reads TGTGCCAGCAGCCATAGGGCTAACAGGAATATTGAAGACGAGCAGTACTTC.

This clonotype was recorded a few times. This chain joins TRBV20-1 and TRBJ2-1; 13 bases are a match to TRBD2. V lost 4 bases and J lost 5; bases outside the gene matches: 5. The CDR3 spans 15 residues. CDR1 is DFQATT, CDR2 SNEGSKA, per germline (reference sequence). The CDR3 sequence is CSATPTSGGHNEQFF. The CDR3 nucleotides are TGCAGTGCTACCCCGACTAGCGGGGGGCACAATGAGCAGTTCTTC.

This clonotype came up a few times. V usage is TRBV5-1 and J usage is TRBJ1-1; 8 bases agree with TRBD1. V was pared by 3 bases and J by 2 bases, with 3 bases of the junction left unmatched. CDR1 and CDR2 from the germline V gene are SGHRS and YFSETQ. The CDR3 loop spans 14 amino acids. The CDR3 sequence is CASSSTGVNTEAFF. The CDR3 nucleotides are TGCGCCAGCAGCTCGACAGGGGTAAACACTGAAGCTTTCTTT.

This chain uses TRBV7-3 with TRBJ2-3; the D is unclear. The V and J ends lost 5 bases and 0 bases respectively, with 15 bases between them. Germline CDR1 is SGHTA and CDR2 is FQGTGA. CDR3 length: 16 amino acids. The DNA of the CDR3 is TGTGCCAGCAGCCCTCCGAGCTTAAATAGCACAGATACGCAGTATTTT. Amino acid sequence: CASSPPSLNSTDTQYF.

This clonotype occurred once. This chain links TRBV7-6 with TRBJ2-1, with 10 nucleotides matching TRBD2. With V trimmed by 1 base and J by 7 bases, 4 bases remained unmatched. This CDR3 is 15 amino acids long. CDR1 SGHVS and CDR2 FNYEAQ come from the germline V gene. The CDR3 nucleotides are TGTGCCAGCAGCTTAGATAGCGGGAGGTTGAATGAGCAGTTCTTC. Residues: CASSLDSGRLNEQFF.

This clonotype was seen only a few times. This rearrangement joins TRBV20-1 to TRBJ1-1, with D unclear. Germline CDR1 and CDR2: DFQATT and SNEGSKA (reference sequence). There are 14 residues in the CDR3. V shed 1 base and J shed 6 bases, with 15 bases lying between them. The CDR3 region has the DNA TGCAGTGCTAGAGGGCAAAGGTTGGGCGCTGAAGCTTTCTTT. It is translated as CSARGQRLGAEAFF.

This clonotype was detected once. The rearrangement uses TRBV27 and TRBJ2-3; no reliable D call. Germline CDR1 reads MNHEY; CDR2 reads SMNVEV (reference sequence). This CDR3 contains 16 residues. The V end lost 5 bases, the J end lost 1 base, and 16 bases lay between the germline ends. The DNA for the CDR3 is TGTGCCAGCAGTCCAACCCTAGGCCGGGGCACAGATACGCAGTATTTT. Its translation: CASSPTLGRGTDTQYF.

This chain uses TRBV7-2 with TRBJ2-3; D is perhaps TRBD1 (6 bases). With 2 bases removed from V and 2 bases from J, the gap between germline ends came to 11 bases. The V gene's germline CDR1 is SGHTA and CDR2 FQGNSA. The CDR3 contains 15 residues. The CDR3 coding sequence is TGTGCCAGCAGCTTACGCAGGGGCTTCACAGATACGCAGTATTTT. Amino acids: CASSLRRGFTDTQYF.

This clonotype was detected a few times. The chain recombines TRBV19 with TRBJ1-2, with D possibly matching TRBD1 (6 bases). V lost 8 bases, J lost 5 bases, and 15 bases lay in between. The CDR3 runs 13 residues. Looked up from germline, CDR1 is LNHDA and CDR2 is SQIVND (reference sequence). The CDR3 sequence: CASRLGTTYGYTF. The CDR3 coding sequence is TGTGCCAGTCGCCTTGGGACAACTTATGGCTACACCTTC. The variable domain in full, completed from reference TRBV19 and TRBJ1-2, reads DGGITQSPKYLFRKEGQNVTLSCEQNLNHDAMYWYRQDPGQGLRLIYYSQIVNDFQKGDIAEGYSVSREKKESFPLTVTSAQKNPTAFYLCASRLGTTYGYTFGSGTRLTVV.

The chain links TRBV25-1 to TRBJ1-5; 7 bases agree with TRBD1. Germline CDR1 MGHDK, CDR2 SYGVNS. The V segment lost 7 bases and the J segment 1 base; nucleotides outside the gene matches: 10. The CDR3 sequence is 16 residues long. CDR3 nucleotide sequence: TGTGCCAGCACCCCAGGGGGGGGCGCGAGCAATCAGCCCCAGCATTTT. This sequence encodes CASTPGGGASNQPQHF.

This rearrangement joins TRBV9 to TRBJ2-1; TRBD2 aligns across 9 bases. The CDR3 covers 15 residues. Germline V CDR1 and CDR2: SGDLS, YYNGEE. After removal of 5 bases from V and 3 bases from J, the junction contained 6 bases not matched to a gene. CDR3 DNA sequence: TGTGCCAGCAGTGCGGCGGGGGGGGACTACAATGAGCAGTTCTTC. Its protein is CASSAAGGDYNEQFF.

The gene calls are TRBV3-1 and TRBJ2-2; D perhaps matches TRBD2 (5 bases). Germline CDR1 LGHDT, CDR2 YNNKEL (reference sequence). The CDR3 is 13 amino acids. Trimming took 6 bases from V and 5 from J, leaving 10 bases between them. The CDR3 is CASRTLGTGELFF. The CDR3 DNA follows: TGTGCCAGCAGAACACTAGGGACCGGGGAGCTGTTTTTT.

For the CDR3, the DNA is TGCAGTGCTCCGGGCGTGACGGGCACTGAAGCTTTCTTT. It specifies CSAPGVTGTEAFF. The chain has TRBV20-1 and TRBJ1-1; D gene uncertain. With 5 bases removed from V and 4 bases from J, the gap between germline ends came to 14 bases. CDR3 length equals 13 residues. Germline V lookup: CDR1 DFQATT, CDR2 SNEGSKA (reference sequence).

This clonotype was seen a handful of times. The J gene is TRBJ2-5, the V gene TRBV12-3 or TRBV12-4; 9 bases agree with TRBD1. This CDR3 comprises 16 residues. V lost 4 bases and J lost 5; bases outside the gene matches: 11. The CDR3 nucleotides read TGTGCCAGCAGTTACACCGGGACAGGGAGCGGTGAGACCCAGTACTTC. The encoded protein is CASSYTGTGSGETQYF.

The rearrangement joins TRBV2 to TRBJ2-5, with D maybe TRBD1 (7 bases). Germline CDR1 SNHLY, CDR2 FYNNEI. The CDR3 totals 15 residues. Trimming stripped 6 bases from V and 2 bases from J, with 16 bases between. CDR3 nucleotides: TGTGCCAGCAGACCCGTGGGGGGACAGCAAGAGACCCAGTACTTC. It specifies CASRPVGGQQETQYF. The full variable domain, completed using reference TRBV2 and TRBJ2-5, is EPEVTQTPSHQVTQMGQEVILRCVPISNHLYFYWYRQILGQKVEFLVSFYNNEISEKSEIFDDQFSVERPDGSNFTLKIRSTKLEDSAMYFCASRPVGGQQETQYFGPGTRLLVL.

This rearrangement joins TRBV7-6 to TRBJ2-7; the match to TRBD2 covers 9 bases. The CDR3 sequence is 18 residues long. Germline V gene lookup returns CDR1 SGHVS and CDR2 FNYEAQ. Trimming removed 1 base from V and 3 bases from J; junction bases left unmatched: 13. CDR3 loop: CASSLDLRSGGVNYEQYF. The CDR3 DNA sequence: TGTGCCAGCAGCTTAGATCTTCGTAGCGGGGGCGTTAACTACGAGCAGTACTTC.

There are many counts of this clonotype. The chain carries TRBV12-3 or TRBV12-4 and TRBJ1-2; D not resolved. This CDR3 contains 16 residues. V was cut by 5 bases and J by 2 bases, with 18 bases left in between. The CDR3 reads CASSPLGRTSNYGYTF. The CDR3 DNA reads TGTGCCAGCAGTCCCCTAGGACGGACCTCAAACTATGGCTACACCTTC.

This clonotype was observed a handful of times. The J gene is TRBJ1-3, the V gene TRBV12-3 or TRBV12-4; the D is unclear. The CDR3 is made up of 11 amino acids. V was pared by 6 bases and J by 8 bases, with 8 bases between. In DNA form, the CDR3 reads TGTGCCAGCAGCAAAGAAGACACCATATATTTT. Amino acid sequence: CASSKEDTIYF.

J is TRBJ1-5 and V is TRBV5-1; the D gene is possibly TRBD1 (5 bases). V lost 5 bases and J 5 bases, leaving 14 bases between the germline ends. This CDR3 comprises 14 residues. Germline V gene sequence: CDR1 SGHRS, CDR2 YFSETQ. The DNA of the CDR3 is TGCGCCAGCAGACGGGACGCAGCTGATCAGCCCCAGCATTTT. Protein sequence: CASRRDAADQPQHF.

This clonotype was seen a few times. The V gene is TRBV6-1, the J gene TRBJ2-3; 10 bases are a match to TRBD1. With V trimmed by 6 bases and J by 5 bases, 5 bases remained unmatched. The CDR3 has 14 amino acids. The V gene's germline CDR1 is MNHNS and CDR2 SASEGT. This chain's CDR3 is CASSPGQGLDTQYF. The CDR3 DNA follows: TGTGCCAGCAGCCCGGGACAGGGGCTAGATACGCAGTATTTT.

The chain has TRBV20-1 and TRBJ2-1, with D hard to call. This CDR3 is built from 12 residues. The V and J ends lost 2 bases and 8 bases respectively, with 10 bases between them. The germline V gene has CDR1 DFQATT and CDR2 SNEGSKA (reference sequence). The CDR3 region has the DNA TGCAGTGCTAGAAGGGATAGTGATGAGCAGTTCTTC. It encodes CSARRDSDEQFF.

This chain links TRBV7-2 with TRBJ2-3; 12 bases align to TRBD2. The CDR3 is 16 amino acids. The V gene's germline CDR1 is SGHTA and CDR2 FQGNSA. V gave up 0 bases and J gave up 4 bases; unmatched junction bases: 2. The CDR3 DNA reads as TGTGCCAGCAGCTTAGCGCCTAGCGGGAGGGCAGATACGCAGTATTTT. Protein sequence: CASSLAPSGRADTQYF. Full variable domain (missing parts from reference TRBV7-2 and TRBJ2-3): GAGVSQSPSNKVTEKGKDVELRCDPISGHTALYWYRQSLGQGLEFLIYFQGNSAPDKSGLPSDRFSAERTGGSVSTLTIQRTQQEDSAVYLCASSLAPSGRADTQYFGPGTRLTVL.

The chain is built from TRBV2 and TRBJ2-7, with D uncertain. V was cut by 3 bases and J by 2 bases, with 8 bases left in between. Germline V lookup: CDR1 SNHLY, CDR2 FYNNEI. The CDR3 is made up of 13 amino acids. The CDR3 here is CASSDGGAYEQYF. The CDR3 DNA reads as TGTGCCAGCAGTGACGGCGGAGCCTACGAGCAGTACTTC.

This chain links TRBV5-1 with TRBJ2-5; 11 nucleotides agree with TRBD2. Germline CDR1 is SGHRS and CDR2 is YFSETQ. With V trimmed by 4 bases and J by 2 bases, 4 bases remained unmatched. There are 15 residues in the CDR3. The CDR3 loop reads CASSGRLAGQETQYF. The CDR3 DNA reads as TGCGCCAGCAGCGGGAGACTAGCGGGGCAAGAGACCCAGTACTTC. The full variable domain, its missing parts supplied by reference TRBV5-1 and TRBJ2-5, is KAGVTQTPRYLIKTRGQQVTLSCSPISGHRSVSWYQQTPGQGLQFLFEYFSETQRNKGNFPGRFSGRQFSNSRSEMNVSTLELGDSALYLCASSGRLAGQETQYFGPGTRLLVL.

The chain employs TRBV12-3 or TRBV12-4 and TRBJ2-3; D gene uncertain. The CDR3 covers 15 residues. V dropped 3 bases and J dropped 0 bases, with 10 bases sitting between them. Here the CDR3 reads CASSFKGLSTDTQYF. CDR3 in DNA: TGTGCCAGCAGTTTTAAGGGCCTAAGCACAGATACGCAGTATTTT.

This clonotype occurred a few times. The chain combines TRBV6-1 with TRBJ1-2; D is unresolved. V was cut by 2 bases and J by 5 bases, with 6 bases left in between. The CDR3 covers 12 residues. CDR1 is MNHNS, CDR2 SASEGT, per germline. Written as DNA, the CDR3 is TGTGCCAGCAGTGAATCTGGATATGGCTACACCTTC. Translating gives CASSESGYGYTF.

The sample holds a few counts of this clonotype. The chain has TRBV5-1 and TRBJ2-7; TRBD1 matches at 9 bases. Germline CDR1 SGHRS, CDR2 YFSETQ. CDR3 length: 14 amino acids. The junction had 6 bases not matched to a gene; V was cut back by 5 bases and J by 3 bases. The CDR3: CASRTGQGRYEQYF. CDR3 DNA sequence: TGCGCCAGCAGAACCGGACAGGGGCGCTACGAGCAGTACTTC.